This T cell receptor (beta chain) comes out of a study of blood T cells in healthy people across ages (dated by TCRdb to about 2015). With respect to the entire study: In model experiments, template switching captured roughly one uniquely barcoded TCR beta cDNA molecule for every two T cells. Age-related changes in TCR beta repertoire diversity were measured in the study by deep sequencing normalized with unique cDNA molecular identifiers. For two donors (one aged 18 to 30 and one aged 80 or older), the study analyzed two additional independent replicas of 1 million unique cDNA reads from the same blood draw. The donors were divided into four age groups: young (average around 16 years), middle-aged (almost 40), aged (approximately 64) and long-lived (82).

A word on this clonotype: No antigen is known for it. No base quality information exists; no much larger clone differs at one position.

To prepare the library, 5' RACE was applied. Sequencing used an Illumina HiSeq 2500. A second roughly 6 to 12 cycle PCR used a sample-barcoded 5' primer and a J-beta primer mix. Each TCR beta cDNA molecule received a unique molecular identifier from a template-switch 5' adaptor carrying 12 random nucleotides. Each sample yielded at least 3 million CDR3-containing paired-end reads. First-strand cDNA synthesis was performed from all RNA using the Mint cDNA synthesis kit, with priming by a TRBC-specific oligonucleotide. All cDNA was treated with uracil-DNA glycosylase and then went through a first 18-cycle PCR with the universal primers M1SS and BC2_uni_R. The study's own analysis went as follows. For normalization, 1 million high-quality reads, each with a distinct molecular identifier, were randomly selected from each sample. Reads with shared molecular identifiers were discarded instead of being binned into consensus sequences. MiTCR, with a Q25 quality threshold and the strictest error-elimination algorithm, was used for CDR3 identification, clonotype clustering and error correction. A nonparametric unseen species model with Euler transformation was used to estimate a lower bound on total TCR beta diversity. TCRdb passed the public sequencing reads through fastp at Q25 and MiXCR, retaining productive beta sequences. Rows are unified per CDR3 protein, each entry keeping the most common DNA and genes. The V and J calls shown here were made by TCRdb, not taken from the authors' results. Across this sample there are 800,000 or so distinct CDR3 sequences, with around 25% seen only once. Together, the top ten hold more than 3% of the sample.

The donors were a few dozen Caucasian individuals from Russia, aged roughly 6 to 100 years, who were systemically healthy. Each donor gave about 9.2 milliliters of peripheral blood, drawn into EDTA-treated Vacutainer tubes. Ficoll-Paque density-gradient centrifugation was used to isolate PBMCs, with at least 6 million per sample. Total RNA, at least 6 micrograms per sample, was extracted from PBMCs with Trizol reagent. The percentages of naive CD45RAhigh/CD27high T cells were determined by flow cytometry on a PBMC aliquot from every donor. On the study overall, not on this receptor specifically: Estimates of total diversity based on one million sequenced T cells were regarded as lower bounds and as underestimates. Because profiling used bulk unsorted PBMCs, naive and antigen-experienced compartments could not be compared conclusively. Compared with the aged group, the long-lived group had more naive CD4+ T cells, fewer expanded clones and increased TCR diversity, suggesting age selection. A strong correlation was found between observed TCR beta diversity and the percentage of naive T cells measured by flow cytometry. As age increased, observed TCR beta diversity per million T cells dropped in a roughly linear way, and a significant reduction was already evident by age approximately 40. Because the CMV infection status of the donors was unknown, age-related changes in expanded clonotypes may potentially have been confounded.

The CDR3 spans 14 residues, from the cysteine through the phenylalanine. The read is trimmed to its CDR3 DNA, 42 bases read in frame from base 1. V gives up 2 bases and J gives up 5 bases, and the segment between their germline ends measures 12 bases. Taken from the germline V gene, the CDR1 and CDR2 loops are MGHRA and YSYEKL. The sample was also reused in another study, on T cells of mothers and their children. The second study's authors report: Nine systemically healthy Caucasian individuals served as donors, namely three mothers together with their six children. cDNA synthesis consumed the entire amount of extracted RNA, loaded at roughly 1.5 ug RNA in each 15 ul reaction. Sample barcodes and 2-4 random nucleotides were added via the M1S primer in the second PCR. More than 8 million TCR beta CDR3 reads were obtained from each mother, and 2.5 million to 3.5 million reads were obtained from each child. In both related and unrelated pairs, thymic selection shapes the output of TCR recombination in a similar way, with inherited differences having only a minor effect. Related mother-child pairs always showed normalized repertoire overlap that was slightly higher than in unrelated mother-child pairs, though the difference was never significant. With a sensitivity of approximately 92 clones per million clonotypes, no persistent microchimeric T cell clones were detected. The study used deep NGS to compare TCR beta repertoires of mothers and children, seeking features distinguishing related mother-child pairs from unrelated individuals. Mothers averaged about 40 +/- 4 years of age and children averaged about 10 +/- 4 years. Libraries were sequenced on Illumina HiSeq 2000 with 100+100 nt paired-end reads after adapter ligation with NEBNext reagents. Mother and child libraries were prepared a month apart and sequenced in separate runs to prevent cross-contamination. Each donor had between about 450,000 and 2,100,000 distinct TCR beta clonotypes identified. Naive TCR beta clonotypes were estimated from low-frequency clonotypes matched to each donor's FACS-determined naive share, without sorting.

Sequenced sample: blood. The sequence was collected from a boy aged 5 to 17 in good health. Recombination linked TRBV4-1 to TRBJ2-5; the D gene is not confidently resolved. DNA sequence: TGCGCCAGCAGCCAATCTAGGCTCGCGGAGACCCAGTACTTC. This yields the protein CASSQSRLAETQYF.